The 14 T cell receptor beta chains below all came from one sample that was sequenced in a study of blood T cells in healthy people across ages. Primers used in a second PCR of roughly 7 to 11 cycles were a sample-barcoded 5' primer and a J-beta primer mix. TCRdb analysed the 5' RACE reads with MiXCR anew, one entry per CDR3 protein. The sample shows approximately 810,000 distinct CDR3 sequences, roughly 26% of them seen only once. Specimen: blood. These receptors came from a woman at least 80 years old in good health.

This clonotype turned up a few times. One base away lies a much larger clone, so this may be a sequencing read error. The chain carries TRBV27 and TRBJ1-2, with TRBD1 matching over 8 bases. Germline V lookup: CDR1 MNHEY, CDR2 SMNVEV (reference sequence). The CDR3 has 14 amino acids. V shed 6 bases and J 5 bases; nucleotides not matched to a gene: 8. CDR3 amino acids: CASRQADRVYGYTF. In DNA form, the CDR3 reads TGTGCCAGCAGGCAAGCGGACAGGGTTTATGGCTACACCTTC.

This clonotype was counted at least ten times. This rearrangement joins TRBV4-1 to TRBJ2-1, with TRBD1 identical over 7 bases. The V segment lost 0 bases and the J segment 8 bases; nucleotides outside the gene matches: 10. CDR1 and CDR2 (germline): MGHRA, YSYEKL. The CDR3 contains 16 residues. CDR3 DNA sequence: TGCGCCAGCAGCCAAGAGCGGAGACAGGGCTGGCATGAGCAGTTCTTC. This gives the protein CASSQERRQGWHEQFF.

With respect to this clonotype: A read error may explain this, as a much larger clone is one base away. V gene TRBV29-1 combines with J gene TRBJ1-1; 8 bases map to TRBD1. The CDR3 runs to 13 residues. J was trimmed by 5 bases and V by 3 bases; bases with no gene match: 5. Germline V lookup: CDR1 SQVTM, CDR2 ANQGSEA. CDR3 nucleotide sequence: TGCAGCGTTGATACAGGGGGTGAGACTGAAGCTTTCTTT. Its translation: CSVDTGGETEAFF. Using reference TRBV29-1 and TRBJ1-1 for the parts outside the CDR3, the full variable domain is SAVISQKPSRDICQRGTSLTIQCQVDSQVTMMFWYRQQPGQSLTLIATANQGSEATYESGFVIDKFPISRPNLTFSTLTVSNMSPEDSSIYLCSVDTGGETEAFFGQGTRLTVV.

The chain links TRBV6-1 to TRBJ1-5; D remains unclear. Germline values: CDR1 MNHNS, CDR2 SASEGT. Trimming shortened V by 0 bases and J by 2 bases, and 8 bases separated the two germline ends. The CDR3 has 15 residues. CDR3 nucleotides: TGTGCCAGCAGTGAAGCCGACTTGGGCAATCAGCCCCAGCATTTT. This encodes CASSEADLGNQPQHF.

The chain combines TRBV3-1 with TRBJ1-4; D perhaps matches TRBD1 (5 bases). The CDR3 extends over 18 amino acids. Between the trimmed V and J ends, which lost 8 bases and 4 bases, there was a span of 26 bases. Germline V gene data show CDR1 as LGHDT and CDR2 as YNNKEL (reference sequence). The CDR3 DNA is TGTGCCAGCTCCCGGCCAAGGGGAGGGCGGAGTTTTAATGAAAAACTGTTTTTT. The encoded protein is CASSRPRGGRSFNEKLFF.

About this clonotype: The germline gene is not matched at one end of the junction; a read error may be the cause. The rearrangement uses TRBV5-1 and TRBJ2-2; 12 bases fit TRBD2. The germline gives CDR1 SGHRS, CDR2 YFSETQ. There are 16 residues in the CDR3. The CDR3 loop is CASSLGLAGITGERFF. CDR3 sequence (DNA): TGCGCCAGCAGCTTAGGACTAGCGGGGATCACCGGGGAGCGGTTTTTT.

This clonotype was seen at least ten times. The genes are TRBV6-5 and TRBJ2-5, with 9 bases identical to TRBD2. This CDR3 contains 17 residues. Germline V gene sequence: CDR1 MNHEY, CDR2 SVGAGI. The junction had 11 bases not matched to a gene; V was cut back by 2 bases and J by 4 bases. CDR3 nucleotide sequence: TGTGCCAGCAGTTACGGGCGGGGGGGCGGTGGGCTAGAGACCCAGTACTTC. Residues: CASSYGRGGGGLETQYF.

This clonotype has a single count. The CDR3 DNA sequence: TGCGCCAGCAGCCAAGTACCGGGAGACGGCACAGATACGCAGTATTTT. Translated: CASSQVPGDGTDTQYF. This rearrangement joins TRBV4-3 to TRBJ2-3; a weak D match, TRBD2 (6 bases). The V end was cut by 1 base, the J end by 1 base, with 12 bases between. The CDR3 runs to 16 residues. The V gene's germline CDR1 is LGHNA and CDR2 YSLEER.

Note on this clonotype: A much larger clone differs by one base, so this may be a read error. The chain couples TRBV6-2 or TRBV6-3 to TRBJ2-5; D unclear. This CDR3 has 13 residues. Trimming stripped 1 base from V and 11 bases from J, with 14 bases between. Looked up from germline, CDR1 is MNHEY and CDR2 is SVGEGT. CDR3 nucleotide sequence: TGTGCCAGCAGTTACTTGGCTCCAAATGAGCAGTACTTC. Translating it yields CASSYLAPNEQYF.

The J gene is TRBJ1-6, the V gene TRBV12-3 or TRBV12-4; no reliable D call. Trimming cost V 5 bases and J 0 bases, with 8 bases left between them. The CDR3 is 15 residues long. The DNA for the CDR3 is TGTGCCAGCAGTACAAGTAGCTCCTATAATTCACCCCTCCACTTT. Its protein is CASSTSSSYNSPLHF.

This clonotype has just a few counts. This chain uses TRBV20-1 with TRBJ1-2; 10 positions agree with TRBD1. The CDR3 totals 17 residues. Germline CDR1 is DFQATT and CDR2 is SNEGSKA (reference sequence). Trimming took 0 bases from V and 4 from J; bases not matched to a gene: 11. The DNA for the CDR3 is TGCAGTGCTAGAGATCCCACGGGACAGGGGAATCCCTATGGCTACACCTTC. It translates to CSARDPTGQGNPYGYTF.

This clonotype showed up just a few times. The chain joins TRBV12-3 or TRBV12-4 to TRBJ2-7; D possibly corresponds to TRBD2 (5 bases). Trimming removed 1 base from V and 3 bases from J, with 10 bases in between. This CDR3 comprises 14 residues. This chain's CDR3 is CASSLGAGYYEQYF. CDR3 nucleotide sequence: TGTGCCAGCAGTTTAGGGGCGGGTTACTACGAGCAGTACTTC.

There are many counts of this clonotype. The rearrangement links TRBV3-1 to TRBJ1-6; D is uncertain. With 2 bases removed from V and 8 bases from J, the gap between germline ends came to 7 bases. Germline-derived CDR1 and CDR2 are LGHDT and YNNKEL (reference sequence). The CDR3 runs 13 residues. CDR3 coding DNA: TGTGCCAGCAGCCAATCTAGGGATTCACCCCTCCACTTT. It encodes CASSQSRDSPLHF.

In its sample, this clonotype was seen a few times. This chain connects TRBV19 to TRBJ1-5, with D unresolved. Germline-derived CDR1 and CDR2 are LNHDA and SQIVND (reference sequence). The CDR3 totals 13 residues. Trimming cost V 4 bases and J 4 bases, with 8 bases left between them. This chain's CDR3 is CASSSPYNQPQHF. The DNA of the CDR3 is TGTGCCAGTAGTAGTCCCTATAATCAGCCCCAGCATTTT.